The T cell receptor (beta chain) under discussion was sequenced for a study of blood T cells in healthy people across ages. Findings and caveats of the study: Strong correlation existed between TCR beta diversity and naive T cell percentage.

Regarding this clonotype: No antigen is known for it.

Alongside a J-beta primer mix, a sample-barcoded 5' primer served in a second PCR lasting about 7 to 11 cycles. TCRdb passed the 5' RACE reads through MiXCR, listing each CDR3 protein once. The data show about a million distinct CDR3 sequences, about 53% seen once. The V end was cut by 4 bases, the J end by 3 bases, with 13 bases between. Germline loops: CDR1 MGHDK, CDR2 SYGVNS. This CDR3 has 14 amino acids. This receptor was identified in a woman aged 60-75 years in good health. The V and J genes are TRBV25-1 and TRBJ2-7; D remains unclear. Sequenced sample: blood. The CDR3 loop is CASSGRLPYYEQYF. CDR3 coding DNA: TGTGCCAGCAGTGGAAGATTGCCCTACTACGAGCAGTACTTC.